Each of the 19 T cell receptor beta chains below was sequenced from the same sample in a study of lymphopenia after photon versus proton radiotherapy. Profiling relied on immunoSEQ multiplex PCR, and the TCRdb table lists in-frame clones only, not all of them. The top ten hold approximately 0.72% of the sample, which has roughly 30,000 clones, approximately 95% seen once. This specimen was peripheral blood, taken from a patient treated with photon-based radiotherapy. The receptor set was obtained from a woman between 50 and 59 years old with cholangiocarcinoma.

The chain couples TRBV19 to TRBJ2-1; no firm D call. The CDR3 runs 12 residues. Trimming took off 8 bases at V and 8 bases at J, with 13 bases between the two ends. Germline CDR1 LNHDA, CDR2 SQIVND (reference sequence). In nucleotides, the CDR3 is TGTGCCAGTGCCGAGGAAAGGGATGAGCAGTTCTTC. Translation gives CASAEERDEQFF.

The chain couples TRBV7-2 to TRBJ2-5, with 7 nucleotides matching TRBD1. The trim removed 1 base at V and 1 base at J, leaving 15 bases unmatched. The CDR3 is 19 amino acids. CDR1 and CDR2 from the germline V gene are SGHTA and FQGNSA. This CDR3 is CASSLDLSSEGAGQETQYF. Here the CDR3 DNA reads TGTGCCAGCAGCTTAGATCTCTCTTCCGAGGGGGCGGGCCAAGAGACCCAGTACTTC.

The CDR3 here is CASITKLEGNQPQHF. The CDR3, as DNA: TGTGCCAGCATAACCAAACTCGAGGGTAATCAGCCCCAGCATTTT. The chain links TRBV6-4 to TRBJ1-5; no definite D call. Per the germline V gene, CDR1 is MRHNA and CDR2 is SNTAGT. This CDR3 has 15 residues. Trimming cost V 7 bases and J 4 bases, with 17 bases left between them.

CDR3 DNA: TGTGCCTGGAGTGCCGGCTATCAAGAGACCCAGTACTTC. Protein: CAWSAGYQETQYF. The rearrangement links TRBV30 to TRBJ2-5; D is unclear. The germline V gene encodes CDR1 GTSNPN and CDR2 SVGIG (reference sequence). Trimming left V 1 base short and J 2 bases short, with 8 bases between. The CDR3 is 13 residues long.

V gene TRBV19 combines with J gene TRBJ1-1, with TRBD1 identical over 9 bases. From germline, CDR1 is LNHDA and CDR2 SQIVND (reference sequence). This CDR3 is 15 amino acids long. V lost 3 bases and J lost 8; bases outside the gene matches: 10. CDR3 in amino acids: CASSISGTGPREAFF. The CDR3 DNA follows: TGTGCCAGTAGTATTTCCGGGACAGGGCCCCGGGAAGCTTTCTTT.

The chain combines TRBV5-6 with TRBJ1-2, with 7 bases identical to TRBD1. V shed 4 bases, J shed 8 bases, and the junction held 8 bases outside the gene matches. CDR3 size: 13 residues. Looked up from germline, CDR1 is SGHDT and CDR2 is YYEEEE. The CDR3 nucleotides read TGTGCCAGCAGCCCGACAGGGTTCGAGGGCTACACCTTC. Protein: CASSPTGFEGYTF.

The V call is TRBV11-2, the J call TRBJ1-2; D remains unclear. Germline V lookup: CDR1 SGHAT, CDR2 FQNNGV. The ends were cut back, 2 bases at V and 7 bases at J, with 8 bases in the middle. The CDR3 runs to 12 residues. CDR3 DNA sequence: TGTGCCAGCAGCTTAACCTGGGGTGGCTACACCTTC. This sequence encodes CASSLTWGGYTF.

V usage is TRBV11-2 and J usage is TRBJ1-2; maybe TRBD1 (5 bases). Germline assignment: CDR1 SGHAT and CDR2 FQNNGV. V was trimmed by 4 bases and J by 8 bases, leaving 20 bases between them. CDR3 length: 15 amino acids. As DNA, the CDR3 is TGTGCCAGCAGCTCAGTTGAGACAGAACGTAAGGGCTACACCTTC. This codes for CASSSVETERKGYTF.

This clone was seen a few times. This CDR3 is CASSQDRFGNQPQHF. DNA of the CDR3: TGCGCCAGCAGCCAAGACCGATTCGGCAATCAGCCCCAGCATTTT. The rearrangement uses TRBV4-3 and TRBJ1-5, with D uncertain. CDR3 size: 15 residues. Germline V gene data show CDR1 as LGHNA and CDR2 as YSLEER. V dropped 0 bases and J dropped 2 bases, with 8 bases sitting between them.

The chain is built from TRBV29-1 and TRBJ2-3; TRBD1 matches 7 bases. The J segment lost 4 bases and the V segment lost 6 bases, leaving 4 bases of the junction unmatched. The CDR3 is made up of 12 amino acids. Germline V gene sequence: CDR1 SQVTM, CDR2 ANQGSEA. The CDR3 region is CSVRQGSDTQYF. The CDR3 DNA is TGCAGCGTCAGACAGGGCTCAGATACGCAGTATTTT.

The gene calls are TRBV5-4 and TRBJ2-7; TRBD1 agrees at 7 bases. The germline gives CDR1 SGHNT, CDR2 YYREEE (reference sequence). This CDR3 contains 16 residues. J was trimmed by 9 bases and V by 0 bases; bases with no gene match: 15. CDR3 coding DNA: TGTGCCAGCAGCTTGGGAGTTGGGGACAGTCCCGCAGGGCAGTACTTC. Amino acids: CASSLGVGDSPAGQYF.

The chain recombines TRBV5-5 with TRBJ1-5; D might be TRBD1 (5 bases). Germline-derived CDR1 and CDR2 are SGHKS and YYEKEE (reference sequence). V was clipped by 4 bases and J by 0 bases, with 8 bases between them. CDR3 length: 14 amino acids. As DNA, the CDR3 is TGTGCCAGCAGCCGGGACGGTAGCAATCAGCCCCAGCATTTT. Translation: CASSRDGSNQPQHF.

The rearrangement joins TRBV6-5 to TRBJ2-1; TRBD2 aligns across 10 bases. The CDR3 spans 15 residues. Germline V CDR1 and CDR2: MNHEY, SVGAGI. Losses at the gene ends were 5 bases for V and 4 bases for J; bases not matched to a gene: 5. CDR3 in DNA: TGTGCCAGCAGTACGCTAGCGGGGGTTTACAATGAGCAGTTCTTC. This codes for CASSTLAGVYNEQFF.

The chain is built from TRBV7-9 and TRBJ2-1; the match to TRBD2 covers 11 bases. Germline CDR1 SEHNR, CDR2 FQNEAQ (reference sequence). The length of the CDR3 is 18 residues. The V and J ends lost 5 bases and 10 bases, in that order; junction bases with no gene match: 19. The CDR3 here is CASSRIDPLAGAGLEQFF. For the CDR3, the DNA is TGTGCCAGCAGCCGAATAGATCCACTAGCGGGGGCTGGGTTAGAGCAGTTCTTC.

V usage is TRBV6-5 and J usage is TRBJ2-7, with a tentative D call TRBD2 (5 bases). Germline V CDR1 and CDR2: MNHEY, SVGAGI. The CDR3 covers 15 residues. V was trimmed by 0 bases and J by 3 bases, leaving 12 bases between them. The CDR3 DNA follows: TGTGCCAGCAGTTACTCGAGGCAGCGGAGCTACGAGCAGTACTTC. It yields the protein CASSYSRQRSYEQYF.

The gene calls are TRBV28 and TRBJ2-7, with D perhaps being TRBD1 or TRBD2 (5 bases each). Germline V gene lookup returns CDR1 MDHEN and CDR2 SYDVKM. The V end lost 6 bases, the J end lost 5 bases, and 26 bases lay between the germline ends. The CDR3 contains 17 residues. CDR3: CASRPLRLEGFADEQYF. CDR3 nucleotide sequence: TGTGCCAGCAGACCCCTGAGGCTTGAGGGGTTTGCCGACGAGCAGTACTTC.

V and J are TRBV6-4 and TRBJ2-3, with 10 bases lining up with TRBD2. CDR1 and CDR2 from the germline V gene are MRHNA and SNTAGT. The CDR3 length is 14 residues. The trim removed 3 bases at V and 5 bases at J, leaving 2 bases unmatched. The CDR3 DNA sequence: TGTGCCAGCAGTGAGAGGACTAGCGGAGATACGCAGTATTTT. This codes for CASSERTSGDTQYF.

V is TRBV7-2 and J is TRBJ2-1, with TRBD1 identical over 10 bases. V trimming: 0 bases; J trimming: 10 bases; junction bases outside the gene matches: 9. Germline lookup yields CDR1 SGHTA and CDR2 FQGNSA. This CDR3 comprises 16 residues. The CDR3 is CASSLATGGAGGEQFF. CDR3 in DNA: TGTGCCAGCAGCTTAGCGACAGGGGGCGCCGGCGGGGAGCAGTTCTTC. The full variable domain, completed using reference TRBV7-2 and TRBJ2-1, is GAGVSQSPSNKVTEKGKDVELRCDPISGHTALYWYRQSLGQGLEFLIYFQGNSAPDKSGLPSDRFSAERTGGSVSTLTIQRTQQEDSAVYLCASSLATGGAGGEQFFGPGTRLTVL.

The V and J genes are TRBV6-5 and TRBJ2-2; unclear D gene. With 6 bases removed from V and 1 base from J, the gap between germline ends came to 9 bases. The CDR3 contains 14 residues. CDR1 is MNHEY, CDR2 SVGAGI, per germline. CDR3 residues: CASRRTWNTGELFF. The CDR3 nucleotides are TGTGCCAGCAGGAGAACTTGGAACACCGGGGAGCTGTTTTTT.